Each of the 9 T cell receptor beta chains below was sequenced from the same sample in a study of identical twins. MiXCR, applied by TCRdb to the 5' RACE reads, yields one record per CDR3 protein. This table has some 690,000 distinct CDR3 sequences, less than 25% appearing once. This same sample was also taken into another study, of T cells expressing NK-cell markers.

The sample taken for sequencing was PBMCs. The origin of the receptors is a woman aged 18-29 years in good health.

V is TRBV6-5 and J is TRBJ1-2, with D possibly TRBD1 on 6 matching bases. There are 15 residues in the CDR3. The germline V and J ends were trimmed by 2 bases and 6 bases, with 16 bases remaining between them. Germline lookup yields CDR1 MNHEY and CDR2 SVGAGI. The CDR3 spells CASSYDITGRDGYTF. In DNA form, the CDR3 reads TGTGCCAGCAGTTACGATATCACAGGGAGGGATGGCTACACCTTC.

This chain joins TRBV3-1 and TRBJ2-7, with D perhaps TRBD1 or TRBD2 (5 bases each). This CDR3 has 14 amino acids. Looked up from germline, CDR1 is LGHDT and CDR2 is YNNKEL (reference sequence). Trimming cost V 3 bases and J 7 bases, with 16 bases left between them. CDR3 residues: CASSQAGTTREQYF. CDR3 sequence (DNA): TGTGCCAGCAGCCAGGCCGGGACCACGAGGGAGCAGTACTTC.

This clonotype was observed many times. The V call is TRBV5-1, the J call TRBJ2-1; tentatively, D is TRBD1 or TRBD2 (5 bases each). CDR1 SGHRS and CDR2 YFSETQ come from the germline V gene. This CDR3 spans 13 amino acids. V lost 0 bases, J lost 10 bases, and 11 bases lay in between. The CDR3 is CASSLEGTQEQFF. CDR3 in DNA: TGCGCCAGCAGCTTGGAGGGGACCCAAGAGCAGTTCTTC.

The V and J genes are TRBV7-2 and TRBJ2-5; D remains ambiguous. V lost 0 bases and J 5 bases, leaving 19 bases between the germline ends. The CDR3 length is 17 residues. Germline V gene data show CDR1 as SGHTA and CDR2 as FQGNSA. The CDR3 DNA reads TGTGCCAGCAGCTTAGCGCCGGGCAGGTCGTTGTCGGAGACCCAGTACTTC. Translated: CASSLAPGRSLSETQYF.

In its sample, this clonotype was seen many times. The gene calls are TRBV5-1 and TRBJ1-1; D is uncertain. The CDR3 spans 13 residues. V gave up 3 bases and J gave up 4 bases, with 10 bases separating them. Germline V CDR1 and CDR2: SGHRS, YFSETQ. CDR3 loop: CASSSVWGTEAFF. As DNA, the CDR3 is TGCGCCAGCAGCTCCGTATGGGGCACTGAAGCTTTCTTT.

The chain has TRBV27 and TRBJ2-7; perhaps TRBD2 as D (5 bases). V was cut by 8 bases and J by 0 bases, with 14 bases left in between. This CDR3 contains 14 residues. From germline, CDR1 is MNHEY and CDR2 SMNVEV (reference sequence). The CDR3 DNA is TGTGCCAGCGGCCTATTTGGGAGCTCCTACGAGCAGTACTTC. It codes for CASGLFGSSYEQYF.

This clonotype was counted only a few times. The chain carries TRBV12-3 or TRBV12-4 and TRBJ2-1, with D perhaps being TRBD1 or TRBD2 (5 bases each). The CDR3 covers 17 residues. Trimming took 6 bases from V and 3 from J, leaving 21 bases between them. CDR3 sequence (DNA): TGTGCCAGCAGGGCTATCGGGACCAAAAGGGGCTACAATGAGCAGTTCTTC. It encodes CASRAIGTKRGYNEQFF.

The CDR3 coding sequence is TGCGCCAGCAGCAACTCATTGGGACTTCCCAGCTCCTACAATGAGCAGTTCTTC. Its protein product is CASSNSLGLPSSYNEQFF. The chain links TRBV5-1 to TRBJ2-1, with a possible D match to TRBD2 (6 bases). The CDR3 covers 18 residues. Trimming took off 4 bases at V and 0 bases at J, with 20 bases between the two ends. CDR1 is SGHRS and CDR2 is YFSETQ in the germline V gene.

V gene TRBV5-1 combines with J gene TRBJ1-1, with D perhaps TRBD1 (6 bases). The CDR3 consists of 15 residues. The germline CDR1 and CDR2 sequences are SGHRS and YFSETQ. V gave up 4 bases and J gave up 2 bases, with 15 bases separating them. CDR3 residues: CASSSEGHHNTEAFF. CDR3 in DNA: TGCGCCAGCAGCAGCGAGGGACATCATAACACTGAAGCTTTCTTT.